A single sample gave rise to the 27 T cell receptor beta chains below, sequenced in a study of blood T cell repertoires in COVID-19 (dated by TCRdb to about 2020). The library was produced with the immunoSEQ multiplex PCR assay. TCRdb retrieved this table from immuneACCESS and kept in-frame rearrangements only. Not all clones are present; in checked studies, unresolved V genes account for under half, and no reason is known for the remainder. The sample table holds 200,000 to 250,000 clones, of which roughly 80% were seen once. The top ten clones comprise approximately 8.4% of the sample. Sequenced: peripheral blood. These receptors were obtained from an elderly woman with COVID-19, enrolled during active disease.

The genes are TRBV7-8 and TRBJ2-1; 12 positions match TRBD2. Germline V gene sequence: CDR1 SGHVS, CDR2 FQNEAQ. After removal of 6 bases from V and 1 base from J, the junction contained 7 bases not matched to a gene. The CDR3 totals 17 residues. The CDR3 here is CASRGTLAGGSYNEQFF. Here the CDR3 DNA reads TGTGCCAGCAGAGGAACACTAGCGGGAGGATCCTACAATGAGCAGTTCTTC.

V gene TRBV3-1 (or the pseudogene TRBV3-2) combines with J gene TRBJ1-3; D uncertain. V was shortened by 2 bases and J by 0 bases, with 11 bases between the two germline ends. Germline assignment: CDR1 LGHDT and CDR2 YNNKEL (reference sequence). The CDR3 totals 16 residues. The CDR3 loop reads CASSQRRPSSGNTIYF. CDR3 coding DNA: TGTGCCAGCAGCCAAAGGAGGCCCAGCTCTGGAAACACCATATATTTT.

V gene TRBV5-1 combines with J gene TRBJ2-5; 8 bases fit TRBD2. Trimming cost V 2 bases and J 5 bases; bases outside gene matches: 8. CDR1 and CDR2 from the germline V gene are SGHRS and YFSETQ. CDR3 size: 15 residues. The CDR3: CASSFSGTKRETQYF. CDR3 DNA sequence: TGCGCCAGCAGCTTTAGCGGGACCAAGCGGGAGACCCAGTACTTC.

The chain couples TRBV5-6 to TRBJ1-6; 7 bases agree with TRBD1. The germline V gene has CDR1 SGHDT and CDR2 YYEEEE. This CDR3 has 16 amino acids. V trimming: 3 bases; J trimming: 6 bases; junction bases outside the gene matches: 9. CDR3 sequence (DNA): TGTGCCAGCAGCTATAATACAGGGGTGCTTAATTCACCCCTCCACTTT. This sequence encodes CASSYNTGVLNSPLHF.

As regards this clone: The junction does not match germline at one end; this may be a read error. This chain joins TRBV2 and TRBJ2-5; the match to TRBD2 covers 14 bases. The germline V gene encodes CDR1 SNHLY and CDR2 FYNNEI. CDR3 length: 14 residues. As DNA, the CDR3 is TGTGCCAGCAGTGAGCAGAGGACTAGCGGGGGGTCCGACTTC. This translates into CASSEQRTSGGSDF. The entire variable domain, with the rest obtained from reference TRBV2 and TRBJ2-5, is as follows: EPEVTQTPSHQVTQMGQEVILRCVPISNHLYFYWYRQILGQKVEFLVSFYNNEISEKSEIFDDQFSVERPDGSNFTLKIRSTKLEDSAMYFCASSEQRTSGGSDFGPGTRLLVL.

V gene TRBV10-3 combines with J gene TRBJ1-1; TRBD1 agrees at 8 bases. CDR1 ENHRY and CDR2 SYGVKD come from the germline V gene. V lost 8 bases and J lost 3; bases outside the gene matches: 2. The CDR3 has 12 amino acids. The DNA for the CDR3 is TGTGCCATCCAGGGGGCTCACACTGAAGCTTTCTTT. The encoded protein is CAIQGAHTEAFF.

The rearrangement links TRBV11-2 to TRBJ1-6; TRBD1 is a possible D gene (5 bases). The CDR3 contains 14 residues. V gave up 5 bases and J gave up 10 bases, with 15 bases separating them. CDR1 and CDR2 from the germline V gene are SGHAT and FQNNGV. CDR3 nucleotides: TGTGCCAGCAGCACACCTCAGGGTTGGTCACCCCTCCACTTT. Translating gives CASSTPQGWSPLHF.

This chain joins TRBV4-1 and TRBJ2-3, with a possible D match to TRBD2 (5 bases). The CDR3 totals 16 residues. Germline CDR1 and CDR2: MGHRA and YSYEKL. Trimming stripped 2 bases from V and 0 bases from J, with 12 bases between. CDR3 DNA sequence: TGCGCCAGCAGCCAACGGGGAAGTTTTAGCACAGATACGCAGTATTTT. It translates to CASSQRGSFSTDTQYF.

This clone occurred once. The CDR3 nucleotides read TGTGCCAGTAGCGACTTCAAAGATCAGCCCCAGCATTTT. Its translation is CASSDFKDQPQHF. The chain has TRBV19 and TRBJ1-5; D is ambiguous. The V end was cut by 6 bases, the J end by 5 bases, with 11 bases between. The CDR3 sequence is 13 residues long. CDR1 is LNHDA and CDR2 is SQIVND in the germline V gene (reference sequence).

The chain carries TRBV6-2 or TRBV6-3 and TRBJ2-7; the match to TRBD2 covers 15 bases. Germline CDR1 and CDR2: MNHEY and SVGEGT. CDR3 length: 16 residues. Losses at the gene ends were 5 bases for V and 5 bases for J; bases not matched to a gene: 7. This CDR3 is CASSMGLAGGRHEQYF. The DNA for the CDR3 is TGTGCCAGCAGTATGGGACTAGCGGGAGGTCGCCACGAGCAGTACTTC.

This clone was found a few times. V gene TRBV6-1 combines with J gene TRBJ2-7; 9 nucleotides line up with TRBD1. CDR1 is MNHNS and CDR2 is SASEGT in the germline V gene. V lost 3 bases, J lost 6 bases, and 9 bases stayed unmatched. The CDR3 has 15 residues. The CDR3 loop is CASSDPDRGVVEQYF. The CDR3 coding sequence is TGTGCCAGCAGTGATCCCGACAGGGGGGTGGTCGAGCAGTACTTC.

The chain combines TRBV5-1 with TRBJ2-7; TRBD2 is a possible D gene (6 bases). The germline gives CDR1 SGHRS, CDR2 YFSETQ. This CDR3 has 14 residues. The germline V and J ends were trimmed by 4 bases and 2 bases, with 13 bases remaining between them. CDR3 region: CASSPEGRAYEQYF. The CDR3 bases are TGCGCCAGCAGCCCGGAGGGCAGAGCCTACGAGCAGTACTTC.

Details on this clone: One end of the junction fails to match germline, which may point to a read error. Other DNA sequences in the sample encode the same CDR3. CDR3 coding DNA: TGTGCCAGCAGGTTTCCCGGACAGGTGGAATCACCCCTCCATTTT. Amino acids: CASRFPGQVESPLHF. V gene TRBV28 combines with J gene TRBJ1-6; the match to TRBD1 covers 7 bases. CDR1 is MDHEN and CDR2 is SYDVKM in the germline V gene. There are 15 residues in the CDR3.

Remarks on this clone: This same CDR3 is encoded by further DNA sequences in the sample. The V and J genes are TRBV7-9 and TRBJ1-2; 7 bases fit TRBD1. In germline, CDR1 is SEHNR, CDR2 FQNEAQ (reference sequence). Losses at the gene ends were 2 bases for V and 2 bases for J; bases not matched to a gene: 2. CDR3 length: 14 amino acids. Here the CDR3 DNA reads TGTGCCAGCAGCTTAACAGGGGTAAACTATGGCTACACCTTC. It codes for CASSLTGVNYGYTF.

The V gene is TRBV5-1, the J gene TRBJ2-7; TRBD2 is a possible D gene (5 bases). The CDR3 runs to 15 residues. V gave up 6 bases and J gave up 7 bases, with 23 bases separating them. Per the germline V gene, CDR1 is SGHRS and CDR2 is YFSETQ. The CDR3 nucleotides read TGCGCCAGCACTCCCCCTACTAGTGGGGTCGGAGAGCAGTACTTC. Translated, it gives CASTPPTSGVGEQYF.

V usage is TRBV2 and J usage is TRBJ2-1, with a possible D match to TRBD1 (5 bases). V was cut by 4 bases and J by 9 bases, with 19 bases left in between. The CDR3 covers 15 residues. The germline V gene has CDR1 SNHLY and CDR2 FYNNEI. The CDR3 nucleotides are TGTGCCAGCAGTGGAGGATTGTCCAGGGATCTTGAGCAGTTCTTC. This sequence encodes CASSGGLSRDLEQFF.

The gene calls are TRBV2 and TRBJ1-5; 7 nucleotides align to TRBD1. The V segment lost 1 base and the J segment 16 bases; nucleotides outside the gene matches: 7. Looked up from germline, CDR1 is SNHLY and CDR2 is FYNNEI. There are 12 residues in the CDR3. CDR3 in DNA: TGTGCCAGCAGTGAAGAGTACAGGGGATTTCATTTT. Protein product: CASSEEYRGFHF.

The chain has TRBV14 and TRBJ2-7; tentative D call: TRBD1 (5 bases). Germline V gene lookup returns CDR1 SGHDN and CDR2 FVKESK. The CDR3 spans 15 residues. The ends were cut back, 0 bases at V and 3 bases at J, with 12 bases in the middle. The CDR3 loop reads CASSQEGAGFYEQYF. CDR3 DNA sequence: TGTGCCAGCAGCCAAGAAGGGGCAGGCTTCTACGAGCAGTACTTC.

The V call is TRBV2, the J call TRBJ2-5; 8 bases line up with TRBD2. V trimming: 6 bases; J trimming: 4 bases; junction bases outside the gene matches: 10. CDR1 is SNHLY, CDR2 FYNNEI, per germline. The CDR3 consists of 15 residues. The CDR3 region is CASRKGGGQGETQYF. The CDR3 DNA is TGTGCCAGCAGGAAAGGCGGGGGGCAGGGAGAGACCCAGTACTTC.

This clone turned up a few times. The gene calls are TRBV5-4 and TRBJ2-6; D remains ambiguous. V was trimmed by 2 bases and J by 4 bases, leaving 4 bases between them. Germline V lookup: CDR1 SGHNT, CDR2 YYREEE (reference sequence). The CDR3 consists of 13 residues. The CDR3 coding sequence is TGTGCCAGCAGCTTACAAGGGGCCAACGTCCTGACTTTC. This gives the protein CASSLQGANVLTF.

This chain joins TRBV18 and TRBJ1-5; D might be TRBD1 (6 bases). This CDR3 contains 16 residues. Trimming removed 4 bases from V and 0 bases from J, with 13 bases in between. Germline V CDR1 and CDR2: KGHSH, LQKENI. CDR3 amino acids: CASSHGTSTSNQPQHF. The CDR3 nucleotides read TGTGCCAGCTCACACGGGACATCTACTAGCAATCAGCCCCAGCATTTT.

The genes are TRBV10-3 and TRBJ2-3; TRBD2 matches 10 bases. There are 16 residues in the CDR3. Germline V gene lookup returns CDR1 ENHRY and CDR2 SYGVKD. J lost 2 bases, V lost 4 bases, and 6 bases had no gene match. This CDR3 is CAISGEAGGITDTQYF. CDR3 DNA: TGTGCCATCAGTGGGGAAGCGGGAGGGATCACAGATACGCAGTATTTT.

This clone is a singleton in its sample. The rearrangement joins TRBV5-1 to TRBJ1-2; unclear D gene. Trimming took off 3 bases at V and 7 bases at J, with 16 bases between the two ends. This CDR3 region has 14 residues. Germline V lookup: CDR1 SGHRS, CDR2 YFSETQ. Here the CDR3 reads CASSSTPGSRGYTF. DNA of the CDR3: TGCGCCAGCAGCTCCACCCCAGGATCTCGTGGCTACACCTTC.

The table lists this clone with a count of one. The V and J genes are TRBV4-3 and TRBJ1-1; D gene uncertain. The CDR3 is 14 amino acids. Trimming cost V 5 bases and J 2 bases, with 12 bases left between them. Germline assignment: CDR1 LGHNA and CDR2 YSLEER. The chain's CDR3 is CASSEHTDNTEAFF. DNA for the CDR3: TGCGCCAGCAGCGAACACACAGACAACACTGAAGCTTTCTTT.

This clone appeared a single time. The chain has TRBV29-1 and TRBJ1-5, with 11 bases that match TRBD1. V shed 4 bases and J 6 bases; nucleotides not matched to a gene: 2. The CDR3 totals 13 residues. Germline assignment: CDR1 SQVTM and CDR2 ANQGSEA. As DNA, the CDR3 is TGCAGCGTTGGAGGACAGGGGGCTCAGCCCCAGCATTTT. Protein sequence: CSVGGQGAQPQHF.

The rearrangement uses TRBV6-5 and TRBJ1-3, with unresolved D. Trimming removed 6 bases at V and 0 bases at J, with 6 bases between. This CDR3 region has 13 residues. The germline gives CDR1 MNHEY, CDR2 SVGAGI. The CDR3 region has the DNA TGTGCCAGCAGACACATCTCTGGAAACACCATATATTTT. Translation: CASRHISGNTIYF.

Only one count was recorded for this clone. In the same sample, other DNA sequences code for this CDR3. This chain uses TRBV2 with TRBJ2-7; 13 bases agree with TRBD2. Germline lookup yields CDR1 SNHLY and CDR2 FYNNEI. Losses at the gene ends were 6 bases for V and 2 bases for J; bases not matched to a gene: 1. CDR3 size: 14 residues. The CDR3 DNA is TGTGCCAGCAGAGGACTAGCGGGGGCCTACGAGCAGTACTTC. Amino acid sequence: CASRGLAGAYEQYF.